The clone carrying this T cell receptor beta chain was counted once. This sample stems from a study of shared clonotypes between healthy human individuals. The table came from immunoSEQ multiplex PCR; TCRdb's copy has only in-frame clones and leaves some out. Among nearly 2 million clones listed, about 95% were seen once. Naive CD8 isolation took CD45RO-negative cells positively selected for CCR7 and excluded terminally differentiated effector memory CD45RA+ cells. Germline loops: CDR1 SGHVS, CDR2 FNYEAQ. Trimming removed 2 bases at V and 7 bases at J, with 11 bases between. This CDR3 has 14 residues.

The sequence came from a man in his late teens or twenties in good health. Sequenced: naive CD8+ T cells sorted from blood. The rearrangement uses TRBV7-6 and TRBJ1-4, with D perhaps matching TRBD1 (5 bases). Here the CDR3 DNA reads TGTGCCAGCAGCTTATCCCCGGGGGGTGAAAAACTGTTTTTT. Its protein is CASSLSPGGEKLFF.